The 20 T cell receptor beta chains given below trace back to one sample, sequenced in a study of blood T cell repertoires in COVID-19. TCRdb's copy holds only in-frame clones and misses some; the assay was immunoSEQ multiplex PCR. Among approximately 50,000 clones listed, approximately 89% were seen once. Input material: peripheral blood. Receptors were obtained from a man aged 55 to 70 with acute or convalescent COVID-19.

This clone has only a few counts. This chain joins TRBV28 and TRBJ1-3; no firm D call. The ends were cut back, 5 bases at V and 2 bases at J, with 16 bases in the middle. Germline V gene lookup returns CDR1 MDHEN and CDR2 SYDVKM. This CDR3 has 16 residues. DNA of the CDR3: TGTGCCAGCAGTGGCGGATCGGAGGGAACTGGAAACACCATATATTTT. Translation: CASSGGSEGTGNTIYF. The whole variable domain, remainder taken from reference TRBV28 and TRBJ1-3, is DVKVTQSSRYLVKRTGEKVFLECVQDMDHENMFWYRQDPGLGLRLIYFSYDVKMKEKGDIPEGYSVSREKKERFSLILESASTNQTSMYLCASSGGSEGTGNTIYFGEGSWLTVV.

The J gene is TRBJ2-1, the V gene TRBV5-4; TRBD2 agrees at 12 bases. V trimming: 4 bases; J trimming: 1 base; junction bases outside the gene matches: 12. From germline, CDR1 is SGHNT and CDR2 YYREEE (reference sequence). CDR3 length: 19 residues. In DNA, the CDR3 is TGTGCCAGCAGCATGGGACTAGCGGGTATTTCTATGTCCTACAATGAGCAGTTCTTC. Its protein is CASSMGLAGISMSYNEQFF.

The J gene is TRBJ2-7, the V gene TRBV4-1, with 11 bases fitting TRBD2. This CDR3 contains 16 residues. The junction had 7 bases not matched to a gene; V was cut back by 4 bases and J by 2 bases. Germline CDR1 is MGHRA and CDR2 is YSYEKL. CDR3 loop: CASSRLGTSGAYEQYF. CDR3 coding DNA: TGCGCCAGCAGCCGCTTAGGGACTAGCGGCGCCTACGAGCAGTACTTC.

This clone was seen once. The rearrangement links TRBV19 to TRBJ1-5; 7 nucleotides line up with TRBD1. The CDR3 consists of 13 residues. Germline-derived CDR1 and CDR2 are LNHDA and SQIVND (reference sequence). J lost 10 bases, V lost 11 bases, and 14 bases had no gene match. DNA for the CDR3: TGTGCCGGGGGACAGTTCGGAATCAGCCCCCAGCATTTT. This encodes CAGGQFGISPQHF. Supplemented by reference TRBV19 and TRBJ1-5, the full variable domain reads DGGITQSPKYLFRKEGQNVTLSCEQNLNHDAMYWYRQDPGQGLRLIYYSQIVNDFQKGDIAEGYSVSREKKESFPLTVTSAQKNPTAFYLCAGGQFGISPQHFGDGTRLSIL.

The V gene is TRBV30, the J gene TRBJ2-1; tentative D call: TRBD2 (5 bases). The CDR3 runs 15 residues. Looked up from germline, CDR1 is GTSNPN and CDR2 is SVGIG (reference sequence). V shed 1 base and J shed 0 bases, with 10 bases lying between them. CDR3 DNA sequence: TGTGCCTGGAGTGAACTAGAGCACTCCTACAATGAGCAGTTCTTC. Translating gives CAWSELEHSYNEQFF.

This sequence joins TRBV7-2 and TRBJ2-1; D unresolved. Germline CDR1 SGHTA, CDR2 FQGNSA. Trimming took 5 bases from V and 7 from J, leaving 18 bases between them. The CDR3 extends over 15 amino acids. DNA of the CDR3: TGTGCCAGCAGCCTAACGTCTACTTATTGGAATGAGCAGTTCTTC. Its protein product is CASSLTSTYWNEQFF.

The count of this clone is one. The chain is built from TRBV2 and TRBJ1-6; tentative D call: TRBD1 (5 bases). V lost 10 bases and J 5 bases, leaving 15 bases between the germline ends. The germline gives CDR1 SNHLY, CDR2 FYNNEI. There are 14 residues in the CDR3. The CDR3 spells CATKTGGDNSPLHF. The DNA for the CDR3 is TGTGCCACCAAAACGGGGGGGGATAATTCACCCCTCCACTTT.

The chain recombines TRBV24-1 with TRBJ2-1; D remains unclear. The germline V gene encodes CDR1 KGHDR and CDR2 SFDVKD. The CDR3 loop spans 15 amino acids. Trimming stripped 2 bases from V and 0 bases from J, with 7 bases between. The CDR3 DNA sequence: TGTGCCACCAGTGATTACTCTAGCTCCTACAATGAGCAGTTCTTC. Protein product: CATSDYSSSYNEQFF.

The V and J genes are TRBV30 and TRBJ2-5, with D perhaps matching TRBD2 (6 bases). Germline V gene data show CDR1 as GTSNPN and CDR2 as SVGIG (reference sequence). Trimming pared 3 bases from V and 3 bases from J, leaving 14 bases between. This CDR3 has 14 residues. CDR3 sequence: CAWSAGGVKETQYF. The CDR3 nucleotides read TGTGCCTGGAGCGCCGGCGGGGTAAAAGAGACCCAGTACTTC.

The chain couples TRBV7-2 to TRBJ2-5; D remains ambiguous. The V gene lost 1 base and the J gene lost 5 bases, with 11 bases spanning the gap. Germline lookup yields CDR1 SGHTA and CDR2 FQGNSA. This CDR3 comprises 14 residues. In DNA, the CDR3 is TGTGCCAGCAGCTTAGAGGCCGGGTGGGAGACCCAGTACTTC. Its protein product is CASSLEAGWETQYF.

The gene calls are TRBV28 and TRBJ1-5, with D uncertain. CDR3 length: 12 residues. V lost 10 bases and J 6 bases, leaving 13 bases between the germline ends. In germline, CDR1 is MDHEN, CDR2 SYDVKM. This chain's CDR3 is CAIAQPGQPQHF. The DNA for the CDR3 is TGTGCCATAGCACAACCGGGTCAGCCCCAGCATTTT.

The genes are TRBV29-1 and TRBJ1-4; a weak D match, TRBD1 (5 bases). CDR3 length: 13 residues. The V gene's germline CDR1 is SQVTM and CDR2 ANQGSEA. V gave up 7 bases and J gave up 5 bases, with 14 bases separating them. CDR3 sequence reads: CSARVGGNEKLFF. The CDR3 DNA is TGCAGCGCCAGGGTGGGAGGGAATGAAAAACTGTTTTTT.

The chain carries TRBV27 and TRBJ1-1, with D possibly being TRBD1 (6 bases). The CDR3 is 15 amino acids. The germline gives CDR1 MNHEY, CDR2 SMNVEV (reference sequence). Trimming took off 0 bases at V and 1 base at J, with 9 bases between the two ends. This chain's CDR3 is CASSLSTGRNTEAFF. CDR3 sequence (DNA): TGTGCCAGCAGTTTATCGACAGGCCGGAACACTGAAGCTTTCTTT.

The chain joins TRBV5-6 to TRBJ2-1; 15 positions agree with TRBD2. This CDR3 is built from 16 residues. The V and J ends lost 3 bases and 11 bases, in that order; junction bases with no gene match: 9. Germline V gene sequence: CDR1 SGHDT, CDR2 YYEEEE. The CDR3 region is CASSWAGTSGRIQQFF. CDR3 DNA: TGTGCCAGCAGCTGGGCCGGGACTAGCGGGAGGATACAGCAGTTCTTC.

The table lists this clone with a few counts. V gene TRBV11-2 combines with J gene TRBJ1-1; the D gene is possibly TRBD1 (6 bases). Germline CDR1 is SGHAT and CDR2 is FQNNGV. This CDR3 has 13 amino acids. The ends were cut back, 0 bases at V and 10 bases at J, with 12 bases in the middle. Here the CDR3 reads CASSLDPSGAAFF. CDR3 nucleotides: TGTGCCAGCAGCTTAGATCCCTCAGGGGCAGCTTTCTTT.

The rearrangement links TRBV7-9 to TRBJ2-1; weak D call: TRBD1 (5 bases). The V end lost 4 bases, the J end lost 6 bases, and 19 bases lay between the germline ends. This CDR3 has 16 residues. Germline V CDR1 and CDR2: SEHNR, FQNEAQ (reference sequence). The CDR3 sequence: CASSSQRTDRFNEQFF. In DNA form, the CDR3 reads TGTGCCAGCAGCTCCCAGCGTACTGACAGATTCAATGAGCAGTTCTTC.

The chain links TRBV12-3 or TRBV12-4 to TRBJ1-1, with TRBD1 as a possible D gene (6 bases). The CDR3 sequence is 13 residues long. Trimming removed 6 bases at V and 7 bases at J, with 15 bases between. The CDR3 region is CASSPNQGLEAFF. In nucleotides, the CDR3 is TGTGCCAGCAGCCCCAACCAGGGGCTTGAAGCTTTCTTT.

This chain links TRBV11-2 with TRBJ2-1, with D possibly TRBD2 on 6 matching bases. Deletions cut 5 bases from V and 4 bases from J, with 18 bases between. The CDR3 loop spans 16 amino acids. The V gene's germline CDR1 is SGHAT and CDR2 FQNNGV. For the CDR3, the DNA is TGTGCCAGCAGCCCGCGTCCGGGAGAGGCTTACAATGAGCAGTTCTTC. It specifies CASSPRPGEAYNEQFF.

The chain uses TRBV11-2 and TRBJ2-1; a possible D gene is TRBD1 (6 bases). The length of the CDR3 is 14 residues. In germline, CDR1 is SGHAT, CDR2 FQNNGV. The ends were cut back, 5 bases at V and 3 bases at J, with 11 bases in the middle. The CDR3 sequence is CASSPTGLYNEQFF. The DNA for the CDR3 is TGTGCCAGCAGCCCTACAGGGCTCTACAATGAGCAGTTCTTC.

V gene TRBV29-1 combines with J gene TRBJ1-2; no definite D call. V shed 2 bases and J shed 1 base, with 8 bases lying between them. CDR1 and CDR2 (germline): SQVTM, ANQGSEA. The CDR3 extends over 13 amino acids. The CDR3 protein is CSVEINGNYGYTF. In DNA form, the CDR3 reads TGCAGCGTTGAAATCAACGGTAACTATGGCTACACCTTC.